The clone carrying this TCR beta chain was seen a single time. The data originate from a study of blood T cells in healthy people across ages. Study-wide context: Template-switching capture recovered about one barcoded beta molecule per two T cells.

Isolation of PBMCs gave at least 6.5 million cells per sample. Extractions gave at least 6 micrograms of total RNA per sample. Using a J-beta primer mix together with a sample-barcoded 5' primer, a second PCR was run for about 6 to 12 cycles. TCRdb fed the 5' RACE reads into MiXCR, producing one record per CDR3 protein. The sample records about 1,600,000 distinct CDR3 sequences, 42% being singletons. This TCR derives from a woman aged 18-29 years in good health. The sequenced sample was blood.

CDR3: CAWSTTGSGQPQHF. The CDR3 DNA follows: TGTGCCTGGAGTACCACAGGGTCCGGGCAGCCCCAGCATTTT. V gene TRBV30 combines with J gene TRBJ1-5, with a weak D call TRBD1 (6 bases). The V gene lost 2 bases and the J gene lost 7 bases, with 15 bases spanning the gap. The CDR3 loop spans 14 amino acids. Per the germline V gene, CDR1 is GTSNPN and CDR2 is SVGIG (reference sequence).